This entry is about one TCR beta chain. Its antigen is undetermined. The record originates from a study of vaccination and CD4 T cells after COVID-19. Across the study: SARS-CoV-2, HCoV-NL63, HCoV-OC43 and HCoV-229E supplied the overlapping spike peptides used to stimulate cells.

Cultured CD4+ T cell DNA underwent sequencing with the Oncomine TCR Beta short-read assay. It was from cultured CD4+ T cells that genomic DNA was extracted. TCRdb independently ran MiXCR on the PCR reads; one entry per CDR3 protein. The table lists about 7,800 distinct CDR3 sequences, 41% of them singletons. With 6 bases removed from V and 4 bases from J, the gap between germline ends came to 11 bases. CDR1 is SEHNR, CDR2 FQNEAQ, per germline (reference sequence). This CDR3 comprises 13 residues. This sample's treatment: roughly 11-day PBMC culture with coronavirus spike peptide pools or control peptides (ViraFEST assay). One should note that the unexposed donor's CD4+ T cells were collected before the COVID-19 pandemic (2011-2018).

The sequence was obtained from a human donor in good health. The chain uses TRBV7-9 and TRBJ2-3; perhaps TRBD1 as D (6 bases). The sample consisted of CD4+ T cells from blood, cultured in vitro. CDR3 sequence: CASRETGSDTQYF. CDR3 bases: TGTGCCAGCAGGGAAACAGGGTCAGATACGCAGTATTTT.